This TCR beta chain is from a study of identical twins. Template switching created a universal primer site, and the cDNA included unique molecular identifiers. MiXCR, applied by TCRdb to the 5' RACE reads, yields one record per CDR3 protein. Altogether fewer than 650,000 distinct CDR3 sequences are present, 9.6% being singletons, with the ten largest covering roughly 3%. Between the trimmed V and J ends, which lost 6 bases and 0 bases, there was a span of 12 bases. CDR3 size: 16 residues. Germline-derived CDR1 and CDR2 are MDHEN and SYDVKM. Overall study findings and caveats: The degree of excess twin sharing was weaker in beta out-of-frame sequences. Not following the same donors, the study drew its conclusions from cross-sectional statistical analysis.

Points on this clonotype: Antigen specificity is unknown.

This sample was also put to use in a study of yellow fever vaccine responses in identical twins. This second report adds: It has been reported that, in twins, the vaccine T cell response seemed partly convergent and partly personalized.

This receptor was taken from a woman under 30 in good health. The chain recombines TRBV28 with TRBJ2-6, with D tentatively TRBD2 (5 bases). The sequencing sample was made of PBMCs. CDR3 in amino acids: CASSTTILSGANVLTF. CDR3 nucleotides: TGTGCCAGCAGCACGACTATTCTCTCTGGGGCCAACGTCCTGACTTTC.